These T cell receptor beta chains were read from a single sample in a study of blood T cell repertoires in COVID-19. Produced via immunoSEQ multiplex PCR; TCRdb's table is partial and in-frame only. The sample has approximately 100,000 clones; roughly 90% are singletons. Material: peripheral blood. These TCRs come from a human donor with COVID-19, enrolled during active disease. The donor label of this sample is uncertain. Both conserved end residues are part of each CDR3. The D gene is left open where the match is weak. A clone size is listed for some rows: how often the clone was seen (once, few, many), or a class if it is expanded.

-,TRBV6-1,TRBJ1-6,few,TGTGCCAGCAGTGAATGGCCCTTGCACGACCAGGAATCACCCCTCCACTTT,CASSEWPLHDQESPLHF
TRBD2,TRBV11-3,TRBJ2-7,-,TGTGCCAGCAGCCCTGGACTAGCGGGAGTGGGAGAGCAGTACTTC,CASSPGLAGVGEQYF
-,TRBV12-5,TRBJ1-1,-,TGTGCTAGTGGTCCCCCGACAGGAAGGAGCACTGAAGCTTTCTTT,CASGPPTGRSTEAFF
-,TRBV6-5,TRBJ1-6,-,TGTGCCAGCACACCTACGGGAGGGATGGGCTCACCCCTCCACTTT,CASTPTGGMGSPLHF
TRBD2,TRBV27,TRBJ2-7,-,TGTGCCAGCAGCCTCGGGGGGAGCTCCTACGAGCAGTACTTC,CASSLGGSSYEQYF
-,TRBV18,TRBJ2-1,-,TGTGCCAGCTCTCTCTTGACAGATGAGCAGTTCTTC,CASSLLTDEQFF
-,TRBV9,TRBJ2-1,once,TGTGCCTCAGCAAAGTCGGCAGGGGCGCATGAGCAGTTCTTC,CASAKSAGAHEQFF
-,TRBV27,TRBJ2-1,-,TGTGCCAGCAGTTTACGTCCAGGGACCTACAATGAGCAGTTCTTC,CASSLRPGTYNEQFF
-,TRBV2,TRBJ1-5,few,TGTGCCAGCAGTGAACAGGCCGCGCGCAATCAGCCCCAGCATTTT,CASSEQAARNQPQHF
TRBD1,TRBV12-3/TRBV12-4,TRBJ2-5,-,TGTGCCAGCAGTCCGGACAGGGTAGAGACCCAGTACTTC,CASSPDRVETQYF
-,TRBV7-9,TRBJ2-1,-,TGTGCCAGCAGCATCGACAGCTACAATGAGCAGTTCTTC,CASSIDSYNEQFF
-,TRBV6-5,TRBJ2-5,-,TGTGCCAGCAGTTACTGGAGGGCAGACTACCAAGAGACCCAGTACTTC,CASSYWRADYQETQYF
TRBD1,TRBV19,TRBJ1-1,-,TGTGCCAGTAGTATATCAGGGGGTGAGAGCACTGAAGCTTTCTTT,CASSISGGESTEAFF
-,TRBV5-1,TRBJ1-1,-,TGCGCCAGCAGCATTGGTTGGGGAGGGATGACTGAAGCTTTCTTT,CASSIGWGGMTEAFF
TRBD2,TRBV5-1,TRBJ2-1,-,TGCGCCAGCAGCTCAGGTTTCCTAGCGGGGGGACCGAATGAGCAGTTCTTC,CASSSGFLAGGPNEQFF
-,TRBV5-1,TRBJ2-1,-,TGCGCCAGCAGCTTCGGAGGTGCCTACAATGAGCAGTTCTTC,CASSFGGAYNEQFF
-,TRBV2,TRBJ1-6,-,TGTGCCAGCAGTTCCGTCCTAAATTCACCCCTCCACTTT,CASSSVLNSPLHF
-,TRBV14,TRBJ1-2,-,TGTGCCAGCAGCCGACGGGGAAGCGGCGGCTACACCTTC,CASSRRGSGGYTF
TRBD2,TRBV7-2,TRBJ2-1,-,TGTGCCAGCAGCTTAGGTGGGGTTTCTAGCGGTCTTTGGAATGAGCAGTTCTTC,CASSLGGVSSGLWNEQFF
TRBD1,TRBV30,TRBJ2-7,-,TGTGCCATCTCGCGACAGGGGGCAACCGAGCAGTACTTC,CAISRQGATEQYF
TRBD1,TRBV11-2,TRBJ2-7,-,TGTGCCAGCAGCTGGGGGGGGACAGGGCGCTACGAGCAGTACTTC,CASSWGGTGRYEQYF
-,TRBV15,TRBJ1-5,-,TGTGCCACCAGCAGAGATCGGGCAGGGGTTCAGCCCCAGCATTTT,CATSRDRAGVQPQHF
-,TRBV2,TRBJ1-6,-,TGTGCCAGCAGTCTCCAACAGGGCATAAATTCACCCCTCCACTTT,CASSLQQGINSPLHF
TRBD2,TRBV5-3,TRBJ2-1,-,TGTGCCAGAAGCTTGGCGTGGCTAGCGGGGGACTACAATGAGCAGTTCTTC,CARSLAWLAGDYNEQFF
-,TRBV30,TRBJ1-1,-,TGTGCCTGGAGCCTCGAGAGGGACACTGAAGCTTTCTTT,CAWSLERDTEAFF
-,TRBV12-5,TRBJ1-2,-,TGTGCTAGTGGTTCCCCATTCAGGGATGGGGGCTACACCTTC,CASGSPFRDGGYTF
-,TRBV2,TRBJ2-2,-,TGTGCCAGCAGCGCGAGCGGACCCACCGGGGAGCTGTTTTTT,CASSASGPTGELFF
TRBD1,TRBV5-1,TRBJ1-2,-,TGCGCCAGCAGCTTCGGGACAGGGGCATTCTATGGCTACACCTTC,CASSFGTGAFYGYTF
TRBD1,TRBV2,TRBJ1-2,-,TGTGCCAGCAGTGGGACAGGGGGAGAGGCGAACTATGGCTACACCTTC,CASSGTGGEANYGYTF
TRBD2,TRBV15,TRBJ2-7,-,TGTGCCACCAGCAGTCTTACCGGGGGGGACCTCTCCTACGAGCAGTACTTC,CATSSLTGGDLSYEQYF
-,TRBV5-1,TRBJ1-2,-,TGCGCCAGCAGCCTCCTACAGGGAGCTAACTATGGCTACACCTTC,CASSLLQGANYGYTF
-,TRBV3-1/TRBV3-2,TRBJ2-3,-,TGTGCCAGCAGCCCTACCCACCATACGCAGTATTTT,CASSPTHHTQYF
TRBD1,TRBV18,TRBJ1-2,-,TGTGCCAGCTCATCCTTTACAGGGGACGGCTACACCTTC,CASSSFTGDGYTF
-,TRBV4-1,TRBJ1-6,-,TGCGCCAGCAGCCAAGATGTTAGGGACACTGGGTCATATTCACCCCTCCACTTT,CASSQDVRDTGSYSPLHF
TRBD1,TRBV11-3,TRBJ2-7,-,TGTGCCAGCAGCAAAGGGACAGCCTACGAGCAGTACTTC,CASSKGTAYEQYF
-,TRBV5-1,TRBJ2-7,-,TGCGCCAGCAGCTCCGAACCGGGTCCATCCATCTACGAGCAGTACTTC,CASSSEPGPSIYEQYF
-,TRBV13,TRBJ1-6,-,TGTGCCAGCAGCTTAGGGGGACAATATAATTCACCCCTCCACTTT,CASSLGGQYNSPLHF
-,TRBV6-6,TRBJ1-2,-,TGTGCCAGCAGTTACGAAACACAGGGAAACTATGGCTACACCTTC,CASSYETQGNYGYTF
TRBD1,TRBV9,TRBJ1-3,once,TGTGCCAGCAGCTTCCAGGGGGCGCAAGGAAACACCATATATTTT,CASSFQGAQGNTIYF
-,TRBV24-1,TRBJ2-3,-,TGTGCCACCAGTGATTGGCAAAGCACAGATACGCAGTATTTT,CATSDWQSTDTQYF
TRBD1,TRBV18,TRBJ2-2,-,TGTGCCAGCTCACCAAGACAGGGGACAGGGGAGCTGTTTTTT,CASSPRQGTGELFF
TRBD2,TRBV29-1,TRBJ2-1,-,TGCAGTATATCCAATTCGAGGCTAGCGGAGGCTTACAATGAGCAGTTCTTC,CSISNSRLAEAYNEQFF
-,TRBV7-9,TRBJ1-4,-,TGTGCCAGCAGTATTCCGGGAGGTCCGGATGAAAAACTGTTTTTT,CASSIPGGPDEKLFF
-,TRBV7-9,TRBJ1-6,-,TGTGCCAGCAGCCTAGGGGCAGGGAACAATTCACCCCTCCACTTT,CASSLGAGNNSPLHF
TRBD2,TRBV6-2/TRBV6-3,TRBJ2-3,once,TGTGCCAGCAGTTCTAGCGGGGTCACAGATACGCAGTATTTT,CASSSSGVTDTQYF
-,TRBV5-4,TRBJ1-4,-,TGTGCCAGCAGCTCCTCAGTAGAGACAAGGAATGAAAAACTGTTTTTT,CASSSSVETRNEKLFF
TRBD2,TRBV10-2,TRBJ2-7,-,TGCGCCAGCACCCCACGAGCGGGGGATCCCTACGAGCAGTACTTC,CASTPRAGDPYEQYF
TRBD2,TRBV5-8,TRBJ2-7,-,TGTGCCAGCAGCTTGGGCCCGGGGGGTTCTCCCTTTCTGAGCTCCTACGAGCAGTACTTC,CASSLGPGGSPFLSSYEQYF
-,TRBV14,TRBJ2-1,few,TGTGCCAGCAGCCAAGGGGCTATTGGCTCCTACAATGAGCAGTTCTTC,CASSQGAIGSYNEQFF
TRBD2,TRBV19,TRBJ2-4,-,TGTGCCAGTAACGCGGTTATAGCGGGAGGGCAGGTCGGCAAAAACATTCAGTACTTC,CASNAVIAGGQVGKNIQYF
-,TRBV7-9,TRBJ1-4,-,TGTGCCAGCAGCTTACAGGGCGGTGCAACTAATGAAAAACTGTTTTTT,CASSLQGGATNEKLFF
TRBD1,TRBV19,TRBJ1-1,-,TGTGCCAGTAGTTTCCCGGGACAGGGGACTGAAGCTTTCTTT,CASSFPGQGTEAFF
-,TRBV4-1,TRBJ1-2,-,TGCGCCAGCAGCCAAGATGGGGAATTTGGGGGGGATGGCTACACCTTC,CASSQDGEFGGDGYTF